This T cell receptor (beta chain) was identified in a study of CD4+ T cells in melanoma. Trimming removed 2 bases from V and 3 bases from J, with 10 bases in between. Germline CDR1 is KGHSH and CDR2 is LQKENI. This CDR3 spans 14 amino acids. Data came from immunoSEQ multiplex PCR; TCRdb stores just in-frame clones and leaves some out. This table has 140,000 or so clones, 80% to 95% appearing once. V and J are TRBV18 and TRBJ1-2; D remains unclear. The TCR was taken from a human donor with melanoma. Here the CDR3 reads CASSPSVDDYGYTF. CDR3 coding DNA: TGTGCCAGCTCACCATCGGTAGACGACTATGGCTACACCTTC. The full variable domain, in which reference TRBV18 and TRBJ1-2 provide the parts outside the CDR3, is NAGVMQNPRHLVRRRGQEARLRCSPMKGHSHVYWYRQLPEEGLKFMVYLQKENIIDESGMPKERFSAEFPKEGPSILRIQQVVRGDSAAYFCASSPSVDDYGYTFGSGTRLTVV.